These 14 T cell receptor beta chains were all obtained from the same sample, sequenced in a study of shared clonotypes between healthy human individuals. The method was immunoSEQ multiplex PCR; TCRdb's version includes in-frame clones alone and lacks a portion of them. The profile covers about 2,500,000 clones, with approximately 90% appearing a single time and about 0.13% taken by the ten largest. Sequencing used naive CD4+ T cells sorted from blood. Documented subset: CD45RA+ positively selected. These receptors came from a man between 18 and 35 years old in good health.

This sequence joins TRBV29-1 and TRBJ2-5; D is unclear. The CDR3 is made up of 17 amino acids. Per the germline V gene, CDR1 is SQVTM and CDR2 is ANQGSEA. With 4 bases removed from V and 4 bases from J, the gap between germline ends came to 25 bases. The CDR3 region is CSVGVVASEWYGETQYF. CDR3 coding DNA: TGCAGCGTTGGAGTAGTGGCTAGTGAGTGGTACGGAGAGACCCAGTACTTC.

This clone was recorded a few times. J is TRBJ2-3 and V is TRBV12-5; D is unresolved. Germline CDR1 and CDR2: LGHNT and FRNRAP. With 2 bases removed from V and 5 bases from J, the gap between germline ends came to 8 bases. The CDR3 loop spans 13 amino acids. The CDR3 coding sequence is TGTGCTAGTGGTTTGTCCCCCTTAGATACGCAGTATTTT. This codes for CASGLSPLDTQYF.

The chain links TRBV5-6 to TRBJ1-1; D not resolved. Per the germline V gene, CDR1 is SGHDT and CDR2 is YYEEEE. The CDR3 spans 12 residues. V lost 0 bases and J 6 bases, leaving 6 bases between the germline ends. The CDR3 here is CASSLAGPEAFF. The CDR3 coding sequence is TGTGCCAGCAGCTTGGCGGGCCCTGAAGCTTTCTTT.

V is TRBV7-9 and J is TRBJ2-7; TRBD1 or TRBD2 may be the D gene (5 bases each). Per germline, CDR1 SEHNR and CDR2 FQNEAQ (reference sequence). Trimming removed 4 bases at V and 6 bases at J, with 16 bases between. The CDR3 is 14 amino acids. Here the CDR3 reads CASSSGRILFEQYF. The DNA for the CDR3 is TGTGCCAGCAGCTCGGGACGAATCCTTTTCGAGCAGTACTTC.

The chain carries TRBV5-5 and TRBJ2-3; D is possibly TRBD1 (6 bases). The length of the CDR3 is 15 residues. Germline loops: CDR1 SGHKS, CDR2 YYEKEE (reference sequence). V lost 1 base to trimming and J lost 6 bases, with 15 bases between them. For the CDR3, the DNA is TGTGCCAGCAGCTTGTTTATGGGGGCCGGGGATACGCAGTATTTT. It encodes CASSLFMGAGDTQYF.

V usage is TRBV10-3 and J usage is TRBJ2-1; D remains unclear. Per germline, CDR1 ENHRY and CDR2 SYGVKD. V was shortened by 4 bases and J by 5 bases, with 15 bases between the two germline ends. The CDR3 loop spans 15 amino acids. The CDR3 spells CAISAAETGDNEQFF. The CDR3 DNA is TGTGCCATCAGTGCAGCCGAGACTGGGGACAATGAGCAGTTCTTC.

The chain is built from TRBV5-1 and TRBJ1-1; TRBD1 is a possible D gene (5 bases). Germline-derived CDR1 and CDR2 are SGHRS and YFSETQ. Trimming took 4 bases from V and 4 from J, leaving 17 bases between them. This CDR3 contains 15 residues. The DNA of the CDR3 is TGCGCCAGCAGCCCGATCGGGGGGGTTAGCACTGAAGCTTTCTTT. This codes for CASSPIGGVSTEAFF.

The CDR3 loop is CASSRGVVMGAEQFF. The CDR3 nucleotides are TGTGCCAGCAGTCGTGGTGTGGTGATGGGAGCTGAGCAGTTCTTC. This chain uses TRBV2 with TRBJ2-1, with D possibly matching TRBD2 (5 bases). Germline-derived CDR1 and CDR2 are SNHLY and FYNNEI. The V end was cut by 5 bases, the J end by 9 bases, with 20 bases between. The CDR3 consists of 15 residues.

The chain employs TRBV5-1 and TRBJ2-3; 8 nucleotides align to TRBD1. J was trimmed by 1 base and V by 4 bases; bases with no gene match: 5. Germline V gives CDR1 SGHRS, CDR2 YFSETQ. This CDR3 has 15 residues. The CDR3 DNA reads TGCGCCAGCAGCCTCCCGACAGGGGGCACAGATACGCAGTATTTT. It encodes CASSLPTGGTDTQYF.

This chain joins TRBV4-3 and TRBJ2-3; 10 positions match TRBD1. The CDR3 totals 17 residues. V lost 2 bases to trimming and J lost 2 bases; unmatched junction nucleotides: 7. Germline V CDR1 and CDR2: LGHNA, YSLEER. CDR3 in DNA: TGCGCCAGCAGCCAACATGGGGACAGGGGTTCCACAGATACGCAGTATTTT. Translating it yields CASSQHGDRGSTDTQYF.

The V gene is TRBV5-1, the J gene TRBJ2-3; 12 bases match TRBD2. The CDR3 runs 17 residues. The germline V gene has CDR1 SGHRS and CDR2 YFSETQ. V trimming: 4 bases; J trimming: 3 bases; junction bases outside the gene matches: 9. In DNA form, the CDR3 reads TGCGCCAGCAGCGGGAGGACTAGCGGGATAGGTACAGATACGCAGTATTTT. The encoded protein is CASSGRTSGIGTDTQYF. Variable domain in full (rest from reference TRBV5-1 and TRBJ2-3): KAGVTQTPRYLIKTRGQQVTLSCSPISGHRSVSWYQQTPGQGLQFLFEYFSETQRNKGNFPGRFSGRQFSNSRSEMNVSTLELGDSALYLCASSGRTSGIGTDTQYFGPGTRLTVL.

In the case of this clone: Other DNA variants within this sample encode the same CDR3. This sequence joins TRBV2 and TRBJ1-1; perhaps TRBD1 as D (6 bases). The CDR3 spans 13 residues. The germline V and J ends were trimmed by 6 bases and 2 bases, with 10 bases remaining between them. Germline V gene data show CDR1 as SNHLY and CDR2 as FYNNEI. The CDR3 region has the DNA TGTGCCAGCAGGGACAGAGGCAACACTGAAGCTTTCTTT. This encodes CASRDRGNTEAFF.

This chain connects TRBV18 to TRBJ1-6, with TRBD1 matching 7 bases. Trimming at V came to 3 bases and at J to 6 bases, leaving 5 bases not matched to a gene. CDR3 length: 15 residues. From germline, CDR1 is KGHSH and CDR2 LQKENI. CDR3 DNA sequence: TGTGCCAGCTCACCGACAGGGTTAGGTAATTCACCCCTCCACTTT. It specifies CASSPTGLGNSPLHF.

This clone was detected only once. The rearrangement uses TRBV11-2 and TRBJ2-7, with a tentative D call TRBD2 (6 bases). Germline V CDR1 and CDR2: SGHAT, FQNNGV. V shed 7 bases and J shed 9 bases, with 16 bases lying between them. The CDR3 contains 12 residues. The CDR3 sequence: CASTPVQEGQYF. The DNA for the CDR3 is TGTGCCAGCACCCCCGTACAGGAGGGGCAGTACTTC.